This entry describes one T cell receptor beta chain. Its antigen is unidentified. Germline assignment: CDR1 KGHSH and CDR2 LQKENI. The CDR3 covers 15 residues. Trimming pared 6 bases from V and 2 bases from J, leaving 16 bases between. The sample is drawn from a study of vaccination effects on CD4 cells after COVID-19. Study-level background: BNT162b2 vaccine or mRNA-1273 vaccine was given to participants in two doses.

Only in-frame clones appear in the TCRdb table, and some are missing; sequencing was by immunoSEQ multiplex PCR. The data contain tens of thousands of clones, about 80% of them singletons. Before sequencing took place, the ViraFEST assay used viral peptide pools to expand antigen-specific CD4+ T cells. Following a roughly 11-day culture, CD4+ T cells were purified. Infection dated between March and December 2020, before the Alpha, Beta and Delta variants reached the United States. Points from the study as a whole: Most post-vaccine spike-reactive clones in convalescents were new, not infection-derived. There was marked clonal contraction among infection- and vaccine-induced clones late after vaccination. Convalescent patients numbered few in the study; early post-infection timepoints were missing entirely.

The clonotype comes from a human donor who had a prior SARS-CoV-2 infection. The chain combines TRBV18 with TRBJ2-5, with D hard to call. The sequencing used CD4+ T cells from PBMCs cultured with a peptide pool, collected before COVID-19 vaccination. CDR3 in DNA: TGTGCCAGCTCCCCCTCCAGAACCTCACAAGAGACCCAGTACTTC. This codes for CASSPSRTSQETQYF.